This is a list of T cell receptor beta chains from one sample in a study of CD4 T cells in relation to SARS-CoV-2 and coronaviruses. Sequenced by immunoSEQ multiplex PCR; TCRdb stores in-frame clones only, minus some. The sample gives 20,000 to 30,000 clones, around 80% of which show up once; 29% is in the top ten. These TCRs are of unknown antigen specificity. The sample consisted of CD4+ T cells from PBMCs, cultured in vitro. These receptor sequences come from a human donor in good health. The CDR3 runs from the conserved cysteine through the conserved F or W. The D gene is left open where the match is weak. Part of the rows lack a size; the others show once, few, many or a class for expanded clones.

.	TRBD2	TRBV25-1	TRBJ2-1	CASRIGLAGYNEQFF	TGTGCCAGCAGGATAGGACTAGCGGGATACAATGAGCAGTTCTTC
.	.	TRBV5-1	TRBJ2-5	CASSLGVRETQYF	TGCGCCAGCAGCTTAGGGGTTAGGGAGACCCAGTACTTC
few	TRBD2	TRBV28	TRBJ2-1	CASTSGGYNEQFF	TGTGCCAGCACCTCGGGAGGCTACAATGAGCAGTTCTTC
.	.	TRBV7-9	TRBJ2-6	CASRRAAGRGPSGANVLTF	TGTGCCAGCAGAAGAGCGGCAGGTAGGGGACCTTCTGGGGCCAACGTCCTGACTTTC
.	.	TRBV5-1	TRBJ1-1	CASSLHLNTEAFF	TGCGCCAGCAGCTTGCACCTGAACACTGAAGCTTTCTTT
.	TRBD1	TRBV5-4	TRBJ2-7	CASRPHVGTGSYEQYF	TGTGCCAGCAGACCCCATGTTGGGACAGGCTCCTACGAGCAGTACTTC
.	TRBD1	TRBV5-1	TRBJ2-1	CASTPLRDRASDEQFF	TGCGCCAGCACCCCGTTAAGGGACAGGGCCTCCGATGAGCAGTTCTTC
.	.	TRBV19	TRBJ2-7	CASGLGPGYEQYF	TGTGCCAGTGGCCTGGGACCAGGCTACGAGCAGTACTTC
few	.	TRBV28	TRBJ2-2	CASTISSTGELFF	TGTGCCAGCACTATTTCTTCCACCGGGGAGCTGTTTTTT
.	.	TRBV18	TRBJ2-7	CASSPDPGAEQYF	TGTGCCAGCTCACCGGACCCCGGGGCCGAGCAGTACTTC
once	.	TRBV27	TRBJ1-6	CASSWDTRYNSPLHF	TGTGCCAGCAGCTGGGACACCCGGTATAATTCACCCCTCCACTTT
.	TRBD1	TRBV9	TRBJ1-3	CASSVAHHPGGTGGSNTIYF	TGTGCCAGCAGCGTAGCCCACCACCCGGGTGGGACAGGGGGATCAAACACCATATATTTT
.	.	TRBV3-1/TRBV3-2	TRBJ1-2	CASSQSERGAKGYTF	TGTGCCAGCAGCCAAAGCGAACGGGGGGCCAAAGGCTACACCTTC
.	.	TRBV6-5	TRBJ2-7	CASSVGEGFSYEQYF	TGTGCCAGCAGCGTGGGTGAGGGTTTCTCCTACGAGCAGTACTTC
once	TRBD2	TRBV11-2	TRBJ2-5	CASSLELLARETQYF	TGTGCCAGCAGCTTAGAGCTACTAGCGAGAGAGACCCAGTACTTC
.	TRBD2	TRBV5-6	TRBJ2-1	CASSLWTSSNNEQFF	TGTGCCAGCAGCTTATGGACTAGCAGCAACAATGAGCAGTTCTTC
once	TRBD2	TRBV10-2	TRBJ2-7	CASSEGLAGGPGEQYF	TGCGCCAGCAGTGAGGGGCTAGCGGGAGGGCCGGGCGAGCAGTACTTC
.	TRBD2	TRBV7-3	TRBJ2-1	CASSPQPTSGRANEQFF	TGTGCCAGCAGCCCACAACCGACTAGCGGGAGGGCCAATGAGCAGTTCTTC
.	.	TRBV25-1	TRBJ2-1	CASSGGYPNYNEQFF	TGTGCCAGCAGTGGAGGCTACCCAAACTACAATGAGCAGTTCTTC
.	.	TRBV19	TRBJ1-5	CASRMRGITTHQQPQHF	TGTGCCAGTAGAATGAGGGGCATTACCACTCATCAGCAGCCCCAGCATTTT
.	.	TRBV15	TRBJ1-3	CATSRDRAGVEFGNTIYF	TGTGCCACCAGCAGAGATCGGGCAGGGGTGGAGTTTGGAAACACCATATATTTT
.	.	TRBV10-3	TRBJ2-1	CAISRDSTLGNEQFF	TGTGCCATCAGCCGGGACTCAACCCTTGGGAATGAGCAGTTCTTC
once	TRBD2	TRBV7-3	TRBJ2-1	CASSLGGLSNNEQFF	TGTGCCAGCAGTCTCGGGGGACTATCGAACAATGAGCAGTTCTTC
.	.	TRBV7-7	TRBJ2-1	CASSPGTPSSYNEQFF	TGTGCCAGCAGCCCGGGGACACCCAGCTCCTACAATGAGCAGTTCTTC
.	TRBD1	TRBV6-5	TRBJ1-6	CASSFDREDSPLHF	TGTGCCAGCAGTTTCGACAGGGAGGATTCACCCCTCCACTTT
few	.	TRBV5-1	TRBJ2-1	CASSFTWLINEQFF	TGCGCCAGCAGCTTTACTTGGCTCATCAATGAGCAGTTCTTC
.	TRBD1	TRBV5-1	TRBJ2-7	CASSFSVGTGQYEQYF	TGCGCCAGCAGCTTTTCGGTCGGGACAGGGCAGTACGAGCAGTACTTC
.	.	TRBV6-2/TRBV6-3	TRBJ2-7	CASSYYLGSDSYEQYF	TGTGCCAGCAGTTATTATCTGGGGAGCGACTCCTACGAGCAGTACTTC
once	.	TRBV29-1	TRBJ2-1	CSVADSSVYNEQFF	TGCAGCGTTGCGGACAGTTCCGTCTACAATGAGCAGTTCTTC
.	.	TRBV14	TRBJ1-1	CASSRNMNTEAFF	TGTGCCAGCAGCCGGAATATGAACACTGAAGCTTTCTTT
.	TRBD1	TRBV27	TRBJ2-3	CASTWTGRKADTQYF	TGTGCCAGTACGTGGACAGGGAGGAAGGCAGATACGCAGTATTTT
.	TRBD1	TRBV19	TRBJ2-2	CASSIGWTGSTGELFF	TGTGCCAGTAGTATTGGGTGGACAGGGAGCACCGGGGAGCTGTTTTTT
.	.	TRBV28	TRBJ1-5	CASSLRRGRHQPQHF	TGTGCCAGCAGTTTGCGCAGGGGTCGGCATCAGCCCCAGCATTTT
.	.	TRBV29-1	TRBJ2-7	CSVVAPASAFMQYF	TGCAGCGTTGTGGCCCCGGCGTCGGCCTTTATGCAGTACTTC
.	.	TRBV15	TRBJ1-1	CATSPGRVRNTEAFF	TGTGCCACCAGCCCAGGCAGGGTGAGGAACACTGAAGCTTTCTTT
few	.	TRBV6-5	TRBJ2-2	CASTVQGSFGELFF	TGTGCCAGCACCGTACAGGGCAGCTTCGGGGAGCTGTTTTTT
.	.	TRBV5-1	TRBJ2-3	CASSSSGAHTDTQYF	TGCGCCAGCAGCTCCTCCGGGGCCCACACAGATACGCAGTATTTT
.	.	TRBV5-1	TRBJ2-2	CASRGAADTGELFF	TGCGCCAGCAGGGGGGCCGCGGACACCGGGGAGCTGTTTTTT
.	.	TRBV29-1	TRBJ1-3	CSVDAGRGNTIYF	TGCAGCGTTGATGCAGGGCGAGGAAACACCATATATTTT
.	.	TRBV5-1	TRBJ2-1	CASSLLRDSYNEQFF	TGCGCCAGCAGCTTGCTGCGGGACTCCTACAATGAGCAGTTCTTC
.	.	TRBV6-5	TRBJ2-3	CASSLLGDSTDTQYF	TGTGCCAGCAGCCTCCTCGGGGACAGCACAGATACGCAGTATTTT
few	TRBD1	TRBV24-1	TRBJ1-5	CATSDSGTGGWGNQPQHF	TGTGCCACCAGTGATTCCGGGACAGGGGGCTGGGGCAATCAGCCCCAGCATTTT
once	.	TRBV6-5	TRBJ1-2	CATQRDGYTF	TGTGCCACCCAAAGGGACGGCTACACCTTC
once	.	TRBV18	TRBJ2-5	CASSPLRGMETQYF	TGTGCCAGCTCACCCCTTCGCGGGATGGAGACCCAGTACTTC
once	TRBD1	TRBV19	TRBJ1-2	CASSINSITGGYGYTF	TGTGCCAGTAGTATAAACTCGATAACAGGGGGCTATGGCTACACCTTC
.	TRBD2	TRBV25-1	TRBJ2-1	CASRGERGNYNEQFF	TGTGCCAGCAGAGGAGAGCGGGGTAACTACAATGAGCAGTTCTTC
medium-sized	TRBD1	TRBV7-9	TRBJ1-5	CASSPDRVQPQHF	TGTGCCAGCAGCCCGGACAGGGTCCAGCCCCAGCATTTT
.	.	TRBV12-3/TRBV12-4	TRBJ1-5	CASSLQGGGPQHF	TGTGCCAGCAGTTTGCAGGGTGGTGGGCCCCAGCATTTT
.	.	TRBV6-5	TRBJ2-1	CASSRTKSYNEQFF	TGTGCCAGCAGTCGGACTAAGTCCTACAATGAGCAGTTCTTC
.	TRBD1	TRBV11-2	TRBJ1-3	CASSPVIAGQGTRHTIYF	TGTGCCAGCAGCCCCGTTATCGCAGGACAGGGGACTCGACACACCATATATTTT